This entry lists 8 T cell receptor beta chains sequenced from one sample in a study of response to subunit inactivated influenza vaccine. TCRdb independently ran MiXCR on the RT-PCR reads; one entry per CDR3 protein. The sample yields a few hundred thousand distinct CDR3 sequences, around 15% seen once. Sequenced here: PBMCs from blood, sampled 11 to 12 days after vaccination. The receptors shown here come from a man aged 45-60 years who received an inactivated influenza vaccine.

In its sample, this clonotype was seen a few times. The chain joins TRBV9 to TRBJ2-1, with D unresolved. V was pared by 0 bases and J by 2 bases, with 3 bases between. This CDR3 region has 13 residues. In germline, CDR1 is SGDLS, CDR2 YYNGEE. The CDR3 loop is CASSVDPYNEQFF. The DNA of the CDR3 is TGTGCCAGCAGCGTAGACCCCTACAATGAGCAGTTCTTC.

Many counts were recorded for this clonotype. The chain is built from TRBV29-1 and TRBJ2-1; 10 nucleotides agree with TRBD2. Germline V gene data show CDR1 as SQVTM and CDR2 as ANQGSEA. This CDR3 region has 13 residues. V lost 7 bases to trimming and J lost 7 bases; unmatched junction nucleotides: 7. CDR3 sequence: CSGGLARWNEQFF. Written as DNA, the CDR3 is TGCAGCGGGGGACTAGCGAGATGGAATGAGCAGTTCTTC.

This clonotype was seen more than once but under ten times. The V and J genes are TRBV20-1 and TRBJ2-4; D is unclear. Per the germline V gene, CDR1 is DFQATT and CDR2 is SNEGSKA (reference sequence). V lost 2 bases to trimming and J lost 7 bases, with 9 bases between them. This CDR3 is built from 12 residues. The CDR3 sequence: CSARRRFNIQYF. The CDR3 coding sequence is TGCAGTGCTAGACGGCGGTTCAACATTCAGTACTTC.

This clonotype was detected only a few times. The chain carries TRBV5-1 and TRBJ2-7; TRBD1 agrees at 7 bases. From germline, CDR1 is SGHRS and CDR2 YFSETQ. V gave up 3 bases and J gave up 1 base; unmatched junction bases: 4. The CDR3 length is 14 residues. The CDR3 spells CASSSGDSSYEQYF. The CDR3 DNA follows: TGCGCCAGCAGCTCCGGGGACAGTTCCTACGAGCAGTACTTC.

This clonotype was found a few times. The V and J genes are TRBV10-3 and TRBJ1-5; 7 bases agree with TRBD1. The germline V gene encodes CDR1 ENHRY and CDR2 SYGVKD. The CDR3 consists of 18 residues. V was clipped by 4 bases and J by 6 bases; unmatched bases: 18. CDR3 nucleotides: TGTGCCATCAGTGGTTCCGACAGGGCAAATTTTAGGGGTCAGCCCCAGCATTTT. This gives the protein CAISGSDRANFRGQPQHF.

This clonotype was picked up a small number of times. V is TRBV19 and J is TRBJ1-6; tentative D call: TRBD1 (5 bases). The CDR3 consists of 15 residues. The ends were cut back, 4 bases at V and 10 bases at J, with 17 bases in the middle. The germline gives CDR1 LNHDA, CDR2 SQIVND (reference sequence). The CDR3 DNA reads TGTGCCAGTAGTAAAGGGGCGACTTTAAGATCACCCCTCCACTTT. It codes for CASSKGATLRSPLHF. Supplemented by reference TRBV19 and TRBJ1-6, the full variable domain reads DGGITQSPKYLFRKEGQNVTLSCEQNLNHDAMYWYRQDPGQGLRLIYYSQIVNDFQKGDIAEGYSVSREKKESFPLTVTSAQKNPTAFYLCASSKGATLRSPLHFGNGTRLTVT.

In its sample, this clonotype was seen a few times. V usage is TRBV16 and J usage is TRBJ2-2; 7 bases are shared with TRBD1. Germline V gives CDR1 KGHSY, CDR2 FQNENV. This CDR3 is 16 amino acids long. V lost 2 bases to trimming and J lost 0 bases; unmatched junction nucleotides: 3. The CDR3 region has the DNA TGTGCCAGCAGCCAAGACAGGGTAGCGAACACCGGGGAGCTGTTTTTT. Amino acids: CASSQDRVANTGELFF.

About this clonotype: A much larger clone is a single base away; this may be a read error. This chain joins TRBV2 and TRBJ2-3, with 7 bases that match TRBD2. V shed 4 bases, J shed 2 bases, and the junction held 9 bases outside the gene matches. This CDR3 region has 16 residues. CDR1 and CDR2 from the germline V gene are SNHLY and FYNNEI. CDR3 DNA: TGTGCCAGCAGTGGCAGCCTAGCGGTAGACACAGATACGCAGTATTTT. Translation gives CASSGSLAVDTDTQYF.